What follows are 19 T cell receptor beta chains derived from one specimen sequenced in a study of blood T cell repertoires in COVID-19. Generated by immunoSEQ multiplex PCR, the TCRdb table keeps only in-frame clones and is missing some. In the table there are over 150,000 clones, 76% of which are singletons. Sequenced sample: peripheral blood. These receptor sequences come from an elderly woman with acute or convalescent COVID-19.

The chain couples TRBV29-1 to TRBJ2-2; perhaps TRBD2 as D (5 bases). This CDR3 is built from 13 residues. V shed 6 bases and J shed 3 bases, with 11 bases lying between them. Germline V lookup: CDR1 SQVTM, CDR2 ANQGSEA. In DNA form, the CDR3 reads TGCAGCGTCGCTCGGGGAGACACCGGGGAGCTGTTTTTT. It is translated as CSVARGDTGELFF.

The V and J genes are TRBV6-5 and TRBJ1-2; 9 bases line up with TRBD1. The CDR3 has 13 residues. V was pared by 2 bases and J by 11 bases, with 6 bases of the junction left unmatched. The germline gives CDR1 MNHEY, CDR2 SVGAGI. CDR3 DNA sequence: TGTGCCAGCAGTTACAGATGGGACAGGGCATACACCTTC. Translated: CASSYRWDRAYTF.

The table lists this clone with a count of one. The chain combines TRBV7-8 with TRBJ1-2; D call uncertain. Germline values: CDR1 SGHVS, CDR2 FQNEAQ. The CDR3 is made up of 14 amino acids. V dropped 2 bases and J dropped 7 bases, with 14 bases sitting between them. CDR3 sequence: CASSLTVGAAGYTF. CDR3 nucleotides: TGTGCCAGCAGCTTAACAGTGGGTGCAGCTGGCTACACCTTC.

The V and J genes are TRBV19 and TRBJ1-1, with 7 bases fitting TRBD1. Germline V lookup: CDR1 LNHDA, CDR2 SQIVND (reference sequence). Trimming cost V 5 bases and J 4 bases; bases outside gene matches: 10. The CDR3 spans 15 residues. The CDR3 DNA reads as TGTGCCAGTAGTGCGCGACAGGGTGGTAGCACTGAAGCTTTCTTT. Protein: CASSARQGGSTEAFF.

The rearrangement uses TRBV2 and TRBJ2-1, with D unresolved. The V gene lost 8 bases and the J gene lost 10 bases, with 18 bases spanning the gap. This CDR3 has 13 residues. Germline V gene sequence: CDR1 SNHLY, CDR2 FYNNEI. The CDR3 protein is CASAGSSNKEQFF. CDR3 bases: TGTGCCAGCGCCGGGTCCAGCAATAAGGAGCAGTTCTTC.

The rearrangement joins TRBV5-1 to TRBJ2-1; D is uncertain. Per the germline V gene, CDR1 is SGHRS and CDR2 is YFSETQ. V lost 0 bases, J lost 6 bases, and 7 bases lay in between. This CDR3 is 13 amino acids long. Here the CDR3 reads CASSLGGVNEQFF. The CDR3, as DNA: TGCGCCAGCAGCTTGGGCGGAGTCAATGAGCAGTTCTTC.

V gene TRBV5-8 combines with J gene TRBJ2-3; D might be TRBD2 (6 bases). Germline values: CDR1 SGHTS, CDR2 YDEGEE. The CDR3 extends over 19 amino acids. With 2 bases removed from V and 0 bases from J, the gap between germline ends came to 22 bases. CDR3 protein: CASSLGRGSGSSSTDTQYF. CDR3 DNA sequence: TGTGCCAGCAGCTTAGGGCGGGGTAGCGGCAGTTCTAGCACAGATACGCAGTATTTT.

The V and J genes are TRBV27 and TRBJ1-4; the D gene is possibly TRBD1 (6 bases). Germline V gives CDR1 MNHEY, CDR2 SMNVEV (reference sequence). V lost 6 bases to trimming and J lost 6 bases, with 14 bases between them. The CDR3 loop spans 14 amino acids. CDR3 sequence: CASSGDTSYEKLFF. Here the CDR3 DNA reads TGTGCCAGCAGCGGGGACACTTCGTATGAAAAACTGTTTTTT.

For the CDR3, the DNA is TGTGCCAGCAGCCAAGAACTAGGTACGCAGTATTTT. This translates into CASSQELGTQYF. The rearrangement joins TRBV14 to TRBJ2-3; possibly TRBD2 for D (5 bases). Germline V gene data show CDR1 as SGHDN and CDR2 as FVKESK. Trimming took off 0 bases at V and 8 bases at J, with 6 bases between the two ends. This CDR3 spans 12 amino acids.

The CDR3 region is CASSSGGGSEAFF. Written as DNA, the CDR3 is TGTGCCAGTAGTTCGGGTGGAGGATCCGAAGCTTTCTTT. V is TRBV19 and J is TRBJ1-1, with no clear D. This CDR3 contains 13 residues. V lost 5 bases and J lost 8, with 15 bases in between. From germline, CDR1 is LNHDA and CDR2 SQIVND (reference sequence).

The DNA for the CDR3 is TGTGCCAGCAGGCCCCCGAGCAGGGGGACCACCGGGGAGCTGTTTTTT. It codes for CASRPPSRGTTGELFF. V usage is TRBV2 and J usage is TRBJ2-2; 7 nucleotides agree with TRBD1. This CDR3 has 16 residues. The V gene's germline CDR1 is SNHLY and CDR2 FYNNEI. With 6 bases clipped from V and 4 bases from J, the junction kept 11 bases outside the gene matches.

V is TRBV10-3 and J is TRBJ2-1; 8 nucleotides agree with TRBD2. After removal of 0 bases from V and 6 bases from J, the junction contained 10 bases not matched to a gene. This CDR3 comprises 17 residues. Germline V gene data show CDR1 as ENHRY and CDR2 as SYGVKD. DNA for the CDR3: TGTGCCATCAGTGAGTCGGGAACTAGCGGCGGGGGCAATGAGCAGTTCTTC. It translates to CAISESGTSGGGNEQFF.

The chain couples TRBV4-3 to TRBJ2-2; 7 bases map to TRBD1. The germline V gene has CDR1 LGHNA and CDR2 YSLEER. The CDR3 extends over 15 amino acids. V lost 3 bases, J lost 3 bases, and 4 bases stayed unmatched. CDR3 in DNA: TGCGCCAGCAGCCAGGGGGACAGTCACACCGGGGAGCTGTTTTTT. It encodes CASSQGDSHTGELFF.

This chain joins TRBV7-8 and TRBJ2-7, with a tentative D call TRBD2 (6 bases). This CDR3 region has 14 residues. Per the germline V gene, CDR1 is SGHVS and CDR2 is FQNEAQ. V lost 3 bases, J lost 7 bases, and 16 bases lay in between. CDR3 in amino acids: CASSFGQTAGEQYF. The CDR3 bases are TGTGCCAGCAGCTTCGGGCAGACCGCGGGAGAGCAGTACTTC.

This clone appeared once. J is TRBJ2-3 and V is TRBV7-9, with TRBD1 identical over 12 bases. This CDR3 comprises 17 residues. Germline V CDR1 and CDR2: SEHNR, FQNEAQ (reference sequence). The V segment lost 3 bases and the J segment 3 bases; nucleotides outside the gene matches: 7. This chain's CDR3 is CASSFSGTGGLTDTQYF. In nucleotides, the CDR3 is TGTGCCAGCAGCTTCTCCGGGACAGGGGGCCTGACAGATACGCAGTATTTT.

The CDR3 DNA is TGCGCCAGCAGCCAAGATTGGGGACAGGGTATTAGTGAGCAGTTCTTC. Translating gives CASSQDWGQGISEQFF. The genes are TRBV4-3 and TRBJ2-1, with 9 bases aligning to TRBD1. The CDR3 is 16 residues long. Losses at the gene ends were 0 bases for V and 9 bases for J; bases not matched to a gene: 9. The V gene's germline CDR1 is LGHNA and CDR2 YSLEER.

V and J are TRBV14 and TRBJ2-1; 7 nucleotides line up with TRBD2. Germline V gene sequence: CDR1 SGHDN, CDR2 FVKESK. The CDR3 extends over 15 amino acids. Trimming at V came to 4 bases and at J to 5 bases, leaving 8 bases not matched to a gene. The CDR3: CASSLRDYRNNEQFF. Here the CDR3 DNA reads TGTGCCAGCAGCCTCCGGGACTACCGCAACAATGAGCAGTTCTTC.

This CDR3 is CSVDGQLTDTQYF. CDR3 DNA: TGCAGCGTTGATGGGCAGCTCACAGATACGCAGTATTTT. This chain joins TRBV29-1 and TRBJ2-3; D is uncertain. Trimming took off 3 bases at V and 2 bases at J, with 9 bases between the two ends. The CDR3 has 13 residues. Per the germline V gene, CDR1 is SQVTM and CDR2 is ANQGSEA.

The chain recombines TRBV6-2 or TRBV6-3 with TRBJ1-5, with TRBD1 matching 9 bases. The CDR3 is 16 amino acids. With V trimmed by 6 bases and J by 4 bases, 10 bases remained unmatched. CDR1 and CDR2 (germline): MNHEY, SVGEGT. In nucleotides, the CDR3 is TGTGCCAGCAGCCTCTTCGCCGGGACAGGGAATCAGCCCCAGCATTTT. Translated, it gives CASSLFAGTGNQPQHF.